Each of the 20 T cell receptor beta chains below was sequenced from the same sample in a study of blood T cell repertoires in COVID-19. Some clones are missing from TCRdb's copy, which holds only in-frame ones; the method was immunoSEQ multiplex PCR. Of more than 250,000 clones listed, more than 75% were seen once; the top ten hold 8.5% to 12%. The sample was PBMCs or T cells enriched from blood (not recorded which). The receptors stem from a woman in her late teens or twenties who had recovered from COVID-19.

The V call is TRBV30, the J call TRBJ2-2; D not certain. The germline CDR1 and CDR2 sequences are GTSNPN and SVGIG (reference sequence). Trimming cost V 0 bases and J 6 bases, with 5 bases left between them. The CDR3 runs 12 residues. The CDR3 reads CAWSVRAGELFF. As DNA, the CDR3 is TGTGCCTGGAGTGTACGGGCCGGGGAGCTGTTTTTT.

The V gene is TRBV7-9, the J gene TRBJ1-2, with D possibly TRBD1 on 6 matching bases. CDR1 is SEHNR and CDR2 is FQNEAQ in the germline V gene (reference sequence). CDR3 length: 14 residues. Trimming left V 1 base short and J 6 bases short, with 12 bases between. The CDR3, as DNA: TGTGCCAGCAGCTTAGGGACAGCTGGTAATGGCTACACCTTC. It is translated as CASSLGTAGNGYTF.

The V call is TRBV4-1, the J call TRBJ1-1; 7 bases are shared with TRBD1. V trimming: 1 base; J trimming: 3 bases; junction bases outside the gene matches: 8. Germline V gene sequence: CDR1 MGHRA, CDR2 YSYEKL. The CDR3 sequence is 16 residues long. Written as DNA, the CDR3 is TGCGCCAGCAGCCAAGGGCAGGGGGGTCAGGACACTGAAGCTTTCTTT. Protein product: CASSQGQGGQDTEAFF.

The chain employs TRBV3-1 (or the pseudogene TRBV3-2) and TRBJ2-1, with TRBD2 matching 9 bases. Trimming took 3 bases from V and 7 from J; bases not matched to a gene: 13. The CDR3 loop spans 17 amino acids. Germline V gene sequence: CDR1 LGHDT, CDR2 YNNKEL (reference sequence). CDR3 sequence: CASSQSYAGGPKNEQFF. The CDR3 DNA sequence: TGTGCCAGCAGCCAGAGCTATGCGGGGGGGCCTAAAAATGAGCAGTTCTTC.

In this sample, this clone turned up a few times. DNA for the CDR3: TGTGCCAGCAGCCTAAGGCGGAATGAAGGCCGAAACACCATATATTTT. Translation gives CASSLRRNEGRNTIYF. V gene TRBV11-2 combines with J gene TRBJ1-3, with no clear D. V shed 5 bases and J shed 5 bases, with 19 bases lying between them. This CDR3 has 16 amino acids. The germline V gene encodes CDR1 SGHAT and CDR2 FQNNGV. Full variable domain (missing parts from reference TRBV11-2 and TRBJ1-3): EAGVAQSPRYKIIEKRQSVAFWCNPISGHATLYWYQQILGQGPKLLIQFQNNGVVDDSQLPKDRFSAERLKGVDSTLKIQPAKLEDSAVYLCASSLRRNEGRNTIYFGEGSWLTVV.

J is TRBJ2-3 and V is TRBV7-2; TRBD2 aligns across 14 bases. The V gene end was trimmed by 1 base and the J gene end by 8 bases; junction bases not matched to a gene: 8. The CDR3 runs to 17 residues. Germline CDR1 reads SGHTA; CDR2 reads FQGNSA. Written as DNA, the CDR3 is TGTGCCAGCAGCTTAGGGACTAGCGGGGGGCTCATGAGTACGCAGTATTTT. Its protein is CASSLGTSGGLMSTQYF.

The gene calls are TRBV11-2 and TRBJ2-5; D is unclear. Trimming took 0 bases from V and 5 from J, leaving 10 bases between them. This CDR3 has 14 amino acids. Germline-derived CDR1 and CDR2 are SGHAT and FQNNGV. The CDR3 nucleotides are TGTGCCAGCAGCTTAGAGTTCGCTACGGAGACCCAGTACTTC. As protein: CASSLEFATETQYF.

This rearrangement joins TRBV10-3 to TRBJ1-2; D gene ambiguous. This CDR3 is 12 amino acids long. Germline CDR1 ENHRY, CDR2 SYGVKD. V was shortened by 3 bases and J by 4 bases, with 6 bases between the two germline ends. CDR3 nucleotide sequence: TGTGCCATCAGTGACTACAGCTATGGCTACACCTTC. Amino acid sequence: CAISDYSYGYTF.

The chain recombines TRBV19 with TRBJ2-7; 15 bases agree with TRBD2. CDR1 and CDR2 (germline): LNHDA, SQIVND (reference sequence). V trimming: 7 bases; J trimming: 1 base; junction bases outside the gene matches: 11. The CDR3 extends over 18 amino acids. This chain's CDR3 is CASTAGLAGGRSSYEQYF. CDR3 nucleotides: TGTGCCAGTACAGCGGGACTAGCGGGAGGACGCTCTTCCTACGAGCAGTACTTC.

This chain links TRBV5-1 with TRBJ1-1, with TRBD1 as a possible D gene (6 bases). V was shortened by 8 bases and J by 6 bases, with 17 bases between the two germline ends. The germline gives CDR1 SGHRS, CDR2 YFSETQ. The CDR3 has 13 amino acids. The DNA for the CDR3 is TGCGCCAGGAATTCCAGGGGTTTTCCTGAAGCTTTCTTT. It yields the protein CARNSRGFPEAFF.

V usage is TRBV6-5 and J usage is TRBJ1-1; D is perhaps TRBD1 (6 bases). V shed 4 bases and J shed 3 bases, with 15 bases lying between them. CDR3 length: 15 amino acids. Germline CDR1 and CDR2: MNHEY and SVGAGI. The CDR3 DNA reads as TGTGCCAGCAGTTCCAAAACAGGGTGGGACACTGAAGCTTTCTTT. Encoded protein: CASSSKTGWDTEAFF.

The rearrangement uses TRBV6-4 and TRBJ2-7; 10 nucleotides align to TRBD1. The junction had 18 bases not matched to a gene; V was cut back by 8 bases and J by 2 bases. The CDR3 is 18 residues long. Germline CDR1 reads MRHNA; CDR2 reads SNTAGT. In DNA form, the CDR3 reads TGTGCCAGCTCGCCGACTGCGGGACAGGGGATCCCTCCCTACGAGCAGTACTTC. Translated, it gives CASSPTAGQGIPPYEQYF.

The rearrangement uses TRBV27 and TRBJ2-1; tentatively, D is TRBD2 (6 bases). Germline CDR1 and CDR2: MNHEY and SMNVEV (reference sequence). The CDR3 extends over 14 amino acids. Trimming removed 3 bases at V and 5 bases at J, with 11 bases between. CDR3 DNA: TGTGCCAGCAGTTTGGAGGGTAGGGACAATGAGCAGTTCTTC. Amino acid sequence: CASSLEGRDNEQFF.

The chain combines TRBV2 with TRBJ2-7; 9 bases align to TRBD2. Germline CDR1 is SNHLY and CDR2 is FYNNEI. The CDR3 has 16 amino acids. With V trimmed by 1 base and J by 5 bases, 9 bases remained unmatched. The CDR3 DNA follows: TGTGCCAGCAGTGAAGAGGGCGTCCCTAGCGGGGACGAGCAGTACTTC. It encodes CASSEEGVPSGDEQYF.

The chain joins TRBV10-3 to TRBJ2-3; D might be TRBD1 (7 bases). The CDR3 loop spans 15 amino acids. V was clipped by 7 bases and J by 4 bases, with 18 bases between them. Germline-derived CDR1 and CDR2 are ENHRY and SYGVKD. The CDR3 reads CAIKETAGGPDTQYF. The CDR3 DNA reads TGTGCCATCAAAGAAACGGCAGGGGGGCCAGATACGCAGTATTTT.

The gene calls are TRBV5-1 and TRBJ1-4; D perhaps matches TRBD1 (6 bases). Germline loops: CDR1 SGHRS, CDR2 YFSETQ. V was shortened by 4 bases and J by 5 bases, with 12 bases between the two germline ends. This CDR3 is built from 14 residues. CDR3 coding DNA: TGCGCCAGCAGCCCGGACAGCCCCAATGAAAAACTGTTTTTT. Amino acid sequence: CASSPDSPNEKLFF.

The rearrangement joins TRBV28 to TRBJ1-1; 7 bases line up with TRBD1. Germline values: CDR1 MDHEN, CDR2 SYDVKM. J was trimmed by 0 bases and V by 5 bases; bases with no gene match: 15. This CDR3 has 18 amino acids. CDR3 sequence reads: CASSKGRTGALMNTEAFF. The DNA for the CDR3 is TGTGCCAGCAGTAAGGGCCGAACAGGGGCGCTTATGAACACTGAAGCTTTCTTT.

This chain joins TRBV5-1 and TRBJ1-6; the match to TRBD1 covers 10 bases. The CDR3 sequence is 15 residues long. V was pared by 4 bases and J by 4 bases, with 2 bases of the junction left unmatched. Germline lookup yields CDR1 SGHRS and CDR2 YFSETQ. Here the CDR3 DNA reads TGCGCCAGCAGCGGGACAGGGGCGTATAATTCACCCCTCCACTTT. Translation gives CASSGTGAYNSPLHF.

The J gene is TRBJ2-3, the V gene TRBV28; 9 positions match TRBD2. The CDR3 is 15 residues long. V gave up 1 base and J gave up 5 bases; unmatched junction bases: 4. The germline CDR1 and CDR2 sequences are MDHEN and SYDVKM. The CDR3 DNA reads as TGTGCCAGCAGTTTATTAGCGGGAGCGGGAGATACGCAGTATTTT. Protein sequence: CASSLLAGAGDTQYF.

There are a few counts of this clone. The chain is built from TRBV13 and TRBJ2-7, with TRBD2 matching over 14 bases. V trimming: 0 bases; J trimming: 3 bases; junction bases outside the gene matches: 7. Germline lookup yields CDR1 PRHDT and CDR2 FYEKMQ (reference sequence). The CDR3 has 18 residues. This CDR3 is CASSLGGRGLAGVYEQYF. CDR3 DNA sequence: TGTGCCAGCAGCTTAGGGGGTAGGGGACTAGCGGGAGTCTACGAGCAGTACTTC.